This T cell receptor (beta chain) was profiled in a study of blood T cell repertoires in COVID-19. Produced via immunoSEQ multiplex PCR; TCRdb's table is partial and in-frame only. The sample records around 480,000 clones, 88% being singletons. The sample holds a few counts of this clone. Germline V gene data show CDR1 as DFQATT and CDR2 as SNEGSKA (reference sequence). Trimming cost V 5 bases and J 8 bases, with 9 bases left between them. The CDR3 runs to 10 residues. Enrolled during active infection, Seattle patients were then followed longitudinally. J is TRBJ1-1 and V is TRBV20-1, with unresolved D. The sequenced material came from peripheral blood. The source is a woman aged 45-65 years with COVID-19, enrolled during active disease. CDR3 sequence (DNA): TGCAGTGCTGCGTTAGTAGAAGCTTTCTTT. Translating gives CSAALVEAFF.